The clone carrying this T cell receptor beta chain was observed a few times. Its antigen remains unidentified. Combining a sample-barcoded 5' primer with a J-beta primer mix, a second PCR ran for roughly 7 to 11 cycles. Sequencing of every sample gave 2.5 million or more CDR3-containing paired-end reads. Each CDR3 protein gets one entry after TCRdb re-called the 5' RACE reads with MiXCR. The top ten hold roughly 7% of the sample, which has 1,300,000 or so distinct CDR3 sequences, around 59% seen once. The entry originates in a study of blood T cells in healthy people across ages. Study-wide results and caveats: Older age coincided with a roughly linear decline in TCR beta diversity per million T cells. Diversity figures based on one million T cells were deemed too low.

Per germline, CDR1 MGHRA and CDR2 YSYEKL. The CDR3 totals 16 residues. Trimming cost V 3 bases and J 1 base; bases outside gene matches: 8. RNA extraction gave at least 5 micrograms of total RNA per sample. The TCR originated in a young man in good health. The rearrangement links TRBV4-1 to TRBJ1-1; 7 bases are a match to TRBD1. Material for sequencing was blood. CDR3: CASSQGSGTANTEAFF. Written as DNA, the CDR3 is TGCGCCAGCAGCCAGGGATCCGGGACAGCGAACACTGAAGCTTTCTTT.